The following is a T cell receptor (beta chain) sequence with its context. Its antigen remains unidentified. This CDR3 comprises 13 residues. The germline CDR1 and CDR2 sequences are SQVTM and ANQGSEA. V trimming: 7 bases; J trimming: 2 bases; junction bases outside the gene matches: 7. Original methodology: In the immunoSEQ data, sequences were junction-only and lacked quality scores, so filtering differed. Assay used: immunoSEQ multiplex PCR; TCRdb lists only in-frame clones, some missing. That table supplies the V and J calls and clone size; D and trimming were determined from the DNA. The table shows about 1.1 million clones, with about 84% occurring only once. These data are taken from a study of shared clonotypes between healthy human individuals. At the level of the study: The composition of the donors was a couple of women and a few men aged 18 to 49. Plates per donor: three CD4 naive, three CD4 memory, two CD8 naive, one CD8 memory.

Overall study results and limits: Donors were few, which limited the genetic and exposure-history diversity represented.

This chain joins TRBV29-1 and TRBJ1-1, with 7 bases aligning to TRBD1. This sequence was found in a man between 18 and 35 years old in good health. Some clones in this sample may be carry-over from other donors' samples. Material: memory CD4+ T cells from PBMCs. As to subset: CD45RA-negative fraction. The CDR3 coding sequence is TGCAGCGCCCACAGGGGACCAAACACTGAAGCTTTCTTT. Encoded protein: CSAHRGPNTEAFF.